This T cell receptor beta chain was profiled in a study of T cells in Graves' hyperthyroidism and ophthalmopathy. RNA transcripts gave rise to amplified TCR beta CDR3 regions. Using the HTBI primer set, a first-round RT-PCR was run on the TCR CDR3. MiXCR was run by TCRdb on the multiplex PCR reads, yielding one entry per CDR3 protein. Among approximately 500,000 distinct CDR3 sequences listed, roughly 50% were seen once. CDR1 and CDR2 (germline): DFQATT, SNEGSKA (reference sequence). The CDR3 totals 12 residues. The V and J ends lost 5 bases and 3 bases respectively, with 11 bases between them. Sequencing was done on a sample of peripheral blood or thyroid tissue (not recorded which). The genes are TRBV20-1 and TRBJ2-7, with D tentatively TRBD1 (6 bases). The TCR was taken from a woman between 18 and 30 years old with Graves' hyperthyroidism. DNA of the CDR3: TGCAGTGCTCCCCTAGGGGGCTACGAGCAGTACTTC. Its protein product is CSAPLGGYEQYF.